Given below is one T cell receptor beta chain in context. Antigen unknown. The sample originates from a study of identical twins. Study-level results: Reduced insertions were recorded for abundant cord blood beta clonotypes, with no such pattern in memory repertoires.

TCRdb reanalysed the 5' RACE reads using MiXCR and keeps one entry per CDR3 protein. The sample lists hundreds of thousands of distinct CDR3 sequences, approximately 13% occurring once. Germline assignment: CDR1 MGHRA and CDR2 YSYEKL. The CDR3 is made up of 17 amino acids. V lost 2 bases, J lost 0 bases, and 14 bases lay in between. A further study also used this sample, focusing on yellow fever vaccine responses in identical twins.

Sequences were obtained from PBMCs. The receptor was derived from a woman under 30 in good health. The chain uses TRBV4-1 and TRBJ2-4; D is uncertain. DNA for the CDR3: TGCGCCAGCAGCCAACCCTCCCTCGCGATAGCCAAAAACATTCAGTACTTC. Residues: CASSQPSLAIAKNIQYF.